Included here is one TCR beta chain sequence, with context. Some clones are missing from TCRdb's copy, which holds only in-frame ones; the method was immunoSEQ multiplex PCR. This sample carries about 50,000 clones, over 90% of them seen once, and the ten largest clones take 15% to 20%. The data were obtained in a study of OX40 agonist ivuxolimab in advanced cancers. The V gene's germline CDR1 is LGHNA and CDR2 YSLEER. The CDR3 loop spans 15 amino acids. Trimming cost V 2 bases and J 4 bases; bases outside gene matches: 8. The source is an adult with an advanced solid tumor such as melanoma, head and neck, liver or kidney cancer. The input for sequencing was CD4+ or CD8+ T cells sorted from blood, taken in a trial of the OX40 agonist ivuxolimab. The rearrangement joins TRBV4-3 to TRBJ2-7; 7 bases agree with TRBD1. CDR3 in DNA: TGCGCCAGCAGCCAACGGGACAGCTCTGTTTACGAGCAGTACTTC. Protein sequence: CASSQRDSSVYEQYF.